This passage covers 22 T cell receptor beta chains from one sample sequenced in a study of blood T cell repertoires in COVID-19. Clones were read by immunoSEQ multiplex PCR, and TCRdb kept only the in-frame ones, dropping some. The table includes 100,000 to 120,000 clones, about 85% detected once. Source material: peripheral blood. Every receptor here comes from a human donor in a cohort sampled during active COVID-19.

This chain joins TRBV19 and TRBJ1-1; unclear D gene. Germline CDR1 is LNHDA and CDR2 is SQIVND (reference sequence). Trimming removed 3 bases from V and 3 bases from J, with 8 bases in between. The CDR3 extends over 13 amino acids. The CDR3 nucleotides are TGTGCCAGTAGTATGCGCGGGTACACTGAAGCTTTCTTT. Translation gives CASSMRGYTEAFF.

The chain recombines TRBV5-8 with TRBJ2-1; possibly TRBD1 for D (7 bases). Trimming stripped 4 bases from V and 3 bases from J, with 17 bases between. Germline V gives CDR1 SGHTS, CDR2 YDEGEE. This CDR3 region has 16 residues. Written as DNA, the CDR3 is TGTGCCAGCAGCCTGGAGGGGGCTAGACTCTACAATGAGCAGTTCTTC. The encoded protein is CASSLEGARLYNEQFF. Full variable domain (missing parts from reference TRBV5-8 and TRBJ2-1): EAGVTQSPTHLIKTRGQQATLRCSPISGHTSVYWYQQALGLGLQFLLWYDEGEERNRGNFPPRFSGRQFPNYSSELNVNALELEDSALYLCASSLEGARLYNEQFFGPGTRLTVL.

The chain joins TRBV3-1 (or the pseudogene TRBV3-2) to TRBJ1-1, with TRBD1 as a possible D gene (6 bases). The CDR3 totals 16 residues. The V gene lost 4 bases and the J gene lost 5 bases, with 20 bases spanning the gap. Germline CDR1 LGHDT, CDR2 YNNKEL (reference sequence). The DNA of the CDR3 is TGTGCCAGCAGCCCGATGCCGGGGGGGCTTATAACTGAAGCTTTCTTT. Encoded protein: CASSPMPGGLITEAFF.

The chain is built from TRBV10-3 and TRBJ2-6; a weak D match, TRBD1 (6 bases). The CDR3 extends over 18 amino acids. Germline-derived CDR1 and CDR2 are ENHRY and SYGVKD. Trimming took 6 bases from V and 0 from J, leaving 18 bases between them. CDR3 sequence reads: CAISDLRGKSSGANVLTF. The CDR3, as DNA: TGTGCCATCAGCGACCTCAGGGGTAAAAGCTCTGGGGCCAACGTCCTGACTTTC.

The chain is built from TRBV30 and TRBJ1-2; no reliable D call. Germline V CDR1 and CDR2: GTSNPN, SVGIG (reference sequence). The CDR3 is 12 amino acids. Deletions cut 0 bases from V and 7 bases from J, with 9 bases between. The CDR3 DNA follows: TGTGCCTGGAGTGTAGCGGGGTTTGGCTACACCTTC. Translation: CAWSVAGFGYTF.

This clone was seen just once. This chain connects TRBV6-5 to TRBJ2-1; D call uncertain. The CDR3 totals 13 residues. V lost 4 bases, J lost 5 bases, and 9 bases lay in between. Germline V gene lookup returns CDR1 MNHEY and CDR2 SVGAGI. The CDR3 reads CASSWPGNNEQFF. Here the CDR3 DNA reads TGTGCCAGCAGTTGGCCGGGTAACAATGAGCAGTTCTTC.

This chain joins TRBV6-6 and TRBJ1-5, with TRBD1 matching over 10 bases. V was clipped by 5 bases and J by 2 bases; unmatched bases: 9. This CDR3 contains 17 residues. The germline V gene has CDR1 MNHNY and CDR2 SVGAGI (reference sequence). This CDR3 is CASSHGTGVQGNQPQHF. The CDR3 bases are TGTGCCAGCAGTCATGGGACAGGGGTTCAGGGCAATCAGCCCCAGCATTTT.

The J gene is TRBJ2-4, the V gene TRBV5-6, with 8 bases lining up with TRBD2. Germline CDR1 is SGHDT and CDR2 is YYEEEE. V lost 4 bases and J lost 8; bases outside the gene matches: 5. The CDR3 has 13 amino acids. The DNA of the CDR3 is TGTGCCAGCAGCCGGGGGGGTAGAGACATTCAGTACTTC. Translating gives CASSRGGRDIQYF.

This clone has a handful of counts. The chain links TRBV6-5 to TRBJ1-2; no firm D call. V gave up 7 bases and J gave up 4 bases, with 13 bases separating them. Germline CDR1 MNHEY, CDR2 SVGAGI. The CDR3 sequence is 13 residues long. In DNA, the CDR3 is TGTGCCAGCACACGCTCTCAGGTCTATGGCTACACCTTC. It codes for CASTRSQVYGYTF.

The CDR3 protein is CASSLAGGGANIQYF. In DNA, the CDR3 is TGCGCCAGCAGCTTGGCCGGAGGCGGTGCAAACATTCAGTACTTC. The chain recombines TRBV5-1 with TRBJ2-4; the D gene is possibly TRBD2 (5 bases). The CDR3 loop spans 15 amino acids. Germline V gene sequence: CDR1 SGHRS, CDR2 YFSETQ. Trimming removed 0 bases from V and 6 bases from J, with 13 bases in between.

CDR3: CASSSQGAGTGELFF. Written as DNA, the CDR3 is TGTGCCAGCAGTTCCCAGGGGGCGGGCACCGGGGAGCTGTTTTTT. This chain uses TRBV28 with TRBJ2-2, with 8 bases lining up with TRBD1. This CDR3 spans 15 amino acids. CDR1 is MDHEN and CDR2 is SYDVKM in the germline V gene. The ends lost 4 bases at V and 4 bases at J; junction bases unmatched: 5. The complete variable domain, with remaining parts taken from reference TRBV28 and TRBJ2-2, reads DVKVTQSSRYLVKRTGEKVFLECVQDMDHENMFWYRQDPGLGLRLIYFSYDVKMKEKGDIPEGYSVSREKKERFSLILESASTNQTSMYLCASSSQGAGTGELFFGEGSRLTVL.

As DNA, the CDR3 is TGCAGCGCCTGGACAGGGAACTACAATGAGCAGTTCTTC. The encoded protein is CSAWTGNYNEQFF. V usage is TRBV29-1 and J usage is TRBJ2-1, with 8 bases identical to TRBD1. The CDR3 totals 13 residues. J was trimmed by 3 bases and V by 7 bases; bases with no gene match: 5. CDR1 is SQVTM and CDR2 is ANQGSEA in the germline V gene.

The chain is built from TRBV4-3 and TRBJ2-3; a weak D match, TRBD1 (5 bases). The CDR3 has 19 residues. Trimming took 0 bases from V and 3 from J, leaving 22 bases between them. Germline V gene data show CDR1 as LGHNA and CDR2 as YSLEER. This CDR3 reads CASSQEYAGPTVYTDTQYF. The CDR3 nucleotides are TGCGCCAGCAGCCAAGAATATGCCGGTCCGACAGTTTATACAGATACGCAGTATTTT.

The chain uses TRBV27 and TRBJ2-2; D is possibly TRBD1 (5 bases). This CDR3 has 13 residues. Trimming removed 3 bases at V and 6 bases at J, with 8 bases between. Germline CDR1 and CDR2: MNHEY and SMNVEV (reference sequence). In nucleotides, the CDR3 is TGTGCCAGCAGTTTCCTCAGGGCCGGGGAGCTGTTTTTT. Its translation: CASSFLRAGELFF.

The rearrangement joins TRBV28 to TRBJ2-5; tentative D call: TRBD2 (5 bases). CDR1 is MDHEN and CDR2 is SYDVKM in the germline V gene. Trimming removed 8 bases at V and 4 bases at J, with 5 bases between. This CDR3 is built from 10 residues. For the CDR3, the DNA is TGTGCCAGCGGAGGAGAGACCCAGTACTTC. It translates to CASGGETQYF. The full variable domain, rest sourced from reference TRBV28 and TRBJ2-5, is DVKVTQSSRYLVKRTGEKVFLECVQDMDHENMFWYRQDPGLGLRLIYFSYDVKMKEKGDIPEGYSVSREKKERFSLILESASTNQTSMYLCASGGETQYFGPGTRLLVL.

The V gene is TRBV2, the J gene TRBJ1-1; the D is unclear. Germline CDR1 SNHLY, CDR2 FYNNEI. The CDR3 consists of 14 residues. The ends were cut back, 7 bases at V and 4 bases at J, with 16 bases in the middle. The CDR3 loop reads CASKFRLLGTEAFF. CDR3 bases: TGTGCCAGCAAGTTCAGGCTTCTGGGCACTGAAGCTTTCTTT. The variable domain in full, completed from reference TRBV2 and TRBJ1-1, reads EPEVTQTPSHQVTQMGQEVILRCVPISNHLYFYWYRQILGQKVEFLVSFYNNEISEKSEIFDDQFSVERPDGSNFTLKIRSTKLEDSAMYFCASKFRLLGTEAFFGQGTRLTVV.

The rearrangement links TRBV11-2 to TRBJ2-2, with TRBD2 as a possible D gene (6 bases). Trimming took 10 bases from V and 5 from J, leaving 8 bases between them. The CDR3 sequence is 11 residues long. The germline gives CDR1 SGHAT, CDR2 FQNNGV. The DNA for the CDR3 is TGTGCCACCGGAGGGACCGGGGAGCTGTTTTTT. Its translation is CATGGTGELFF.

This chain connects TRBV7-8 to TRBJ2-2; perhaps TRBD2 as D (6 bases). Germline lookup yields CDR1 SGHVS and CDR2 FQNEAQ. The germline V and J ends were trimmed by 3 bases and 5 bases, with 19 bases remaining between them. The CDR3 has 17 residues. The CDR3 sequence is CASSFGVWGDRTGELFF. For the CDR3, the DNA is TGTGCCAGCAGCTTCGGGGTTTGGGGGGACCGGACCGGGGAGCTGTTTTTT.

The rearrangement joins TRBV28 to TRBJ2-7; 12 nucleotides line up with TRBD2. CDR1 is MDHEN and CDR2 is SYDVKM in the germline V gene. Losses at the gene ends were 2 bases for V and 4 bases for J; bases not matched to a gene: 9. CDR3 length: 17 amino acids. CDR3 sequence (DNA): TGTGCCAGCAGTTTACGGGGCCGACTAGCGGGAGAATACGAGCAGTACTTC. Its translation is CASSLRGRLAGEYEQYF.

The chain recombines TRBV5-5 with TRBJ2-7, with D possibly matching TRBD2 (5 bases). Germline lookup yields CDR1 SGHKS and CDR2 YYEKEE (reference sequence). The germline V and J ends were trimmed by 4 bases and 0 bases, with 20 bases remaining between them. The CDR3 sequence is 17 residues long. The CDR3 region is CASSRGRGGPFSYEQYF. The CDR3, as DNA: TGTGCCAGCAGCAGAGGGCGTGGCGGACCCTTCTCCTACGAGCAGTACTTC.

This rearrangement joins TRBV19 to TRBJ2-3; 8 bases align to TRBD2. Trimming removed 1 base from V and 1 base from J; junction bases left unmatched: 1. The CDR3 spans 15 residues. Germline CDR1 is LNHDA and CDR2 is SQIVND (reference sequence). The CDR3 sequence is CASSIGGRRTDTQYF. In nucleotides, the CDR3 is TGTGCCAGTAGTATAGGCGGGAGGCGCACAGATACGCAGTATTTT.

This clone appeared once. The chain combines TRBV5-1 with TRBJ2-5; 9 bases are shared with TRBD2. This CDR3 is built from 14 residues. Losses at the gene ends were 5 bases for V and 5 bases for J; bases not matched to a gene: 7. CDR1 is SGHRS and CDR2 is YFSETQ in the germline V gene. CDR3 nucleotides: TGCGCCAGCAGTCTGGAGCTAGCGGGGGAGACCCAGTACTTC. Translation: CASSLELAGETQYF.